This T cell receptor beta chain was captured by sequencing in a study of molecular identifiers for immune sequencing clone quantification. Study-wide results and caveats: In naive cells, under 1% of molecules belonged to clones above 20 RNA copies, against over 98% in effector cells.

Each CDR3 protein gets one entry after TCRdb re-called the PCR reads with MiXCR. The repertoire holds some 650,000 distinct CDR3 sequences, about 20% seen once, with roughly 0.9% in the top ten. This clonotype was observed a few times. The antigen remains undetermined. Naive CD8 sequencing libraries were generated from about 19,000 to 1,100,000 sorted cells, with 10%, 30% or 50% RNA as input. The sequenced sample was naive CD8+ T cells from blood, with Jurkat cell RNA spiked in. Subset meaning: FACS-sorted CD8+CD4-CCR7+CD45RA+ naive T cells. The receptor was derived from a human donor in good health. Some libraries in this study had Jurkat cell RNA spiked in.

DNA of the CDR3: TGCGCCAGCAGCCAAAGCCACTCACTAGCGGGGGCCGGGGAGACCCAGTACTTC. Its protein product is CASSQSHSLAGAGETQYF. The chain couples TRBV4-1 to TRBJ2-5, with 11 nucleotides matching TRBD2. CDR1 is MGHRA and CDR2 is YSYEKL in the germline V gene. The CDR3 spans 18 residues. V trimming: 2 bases; J trimming: 5 bases; junction bases outside the gene matches: 13.